The entry that follows covers one T cell receptor (beta chain) sequence. The data belong to a study of blood T cell repertoires in COVID-19. Original methodology: By means of reference gene primer amplification, nucleated cell counts were estimated. Here immunoSEQ multiplex PCR was the method, and the copy in TCRdb shows in-frame clones only, minus some. V, J and clone size are those of that table, while D and trimming were read from the DNA. The sample has 150,000 to 200,000 clones; 80% to 85% are singletons. The CDR3 consists of 15 residues. Germline values: CDR1 SNHLY, CDR2 FYNNEI. Trimming removed 6 bases from V and 1 base from J; junction bases left unmatched: 7.

Sequenced: PBMCs or T cells enriched from blood (not recorded which). V gene TRBV2 combines with J gene TRBJ1-1, with 8 bases lining up with TRBD1. The TCR sequence derives from a woman between 45 and 60 years old who had recovered from COVID-19. The CDR3, as DNA: TGTGCCAGCAGGGTAGACAGGGGCGCGAACACTGAAGCTTTCTTT. Protein product: CASRVDRGANTEAFF.